Each of the 27 T cell receptor beta chains below was sequenced from the same sample in a study of cytomegalovirus exposure and HLA in healthy donors (dated by TCRdb to 2016 to 2017). To prepare the library, the immunoSEQ multiplex PCR assay was applied. A mixture of 60 forward primers for TCR Vbeta segments and 13 reverse primers for TCR Jbeta segments was used in the multiplex PCR. TCRdb provides this immuneACCESS table in a form limited to in-frame rearrangements. Some clones are lacking; in checked studies, under half of them reflect an unresolved V gene, and why the rest are absent is not known. For this sample there are 160,000 or so clones; 70% to 85% appear just once. Jointly, the top ten make up under 1.5% of the sample. Source material: PBMCs. The receptors shown here come from a male donor in good health and CMV-seronegative.

The gene calls are TRBV6-1 and TRBJ2-2, with 8 positions matching TRBD1. The CDR3 has 14 residues. Trimming removed 5 bases from V and 7 bases from J; junction bases left unmatched: 6. The V gene's germline CDR1 is MNHNS and CDR2 SASEGT. The DNA for the CDR3 is TGTGCCAGCAGTCGTGGACAGGGCTTCGGGGAGCTGTTTTTT. This translates into CASSRGQGFGELFF.

V usage is TRBV21-1 and J usage is TRBJ1-2; TRBD1 is the table's D call, not checked against the DNA. TRBV21-1 counts as a pseudogene. The CDR3 has 15 residues. For the CDR3, the DNA is TGTGCCAGCAGCAACGGGACAGGGTTGGACTATGGCTACACCTTC. This encodes CASSNGTGLDYGYTF.

This chain connects TRBV15 to TRBJ2-5, with D perhaps TRBD2 (7 bases). V lost 3 bases and J lost 5, with 13 bases in between. CDR1 LNHNV and CDR2 YYDKDF come from the germline V gene (reference sequence). The CDR3 runs 14 residues. CDR3 amino acids: CATSRDEGGETQYF. DNA of the CDR3: TGTGCCACCAGCAGGGATGAGGGGGGGGAGACCCAGTACTTC.

This chain uses TRBV7-2 with TRBJ1-6, with 8 nucleotides matching TRBD1. CDR3 length equals 17 residues. Germline V gene sequence: CDR1 SGHTA, CDR2 FQGNSA. The J segment lost 1 base and the V segment lost 4 bases, leaving 6 bases of the junction unmatched. CDR3 protein: CASSSRQGTSYNSPLHF. CDR3 DNA sequence: TGTGCCAGCAGCTCCAGACAGGGGACGTCCTATAATTCACCCCTCCACTTT.

The chain recombines TRBV2 with TRBJ2-3; D gene uncertain. The V gene's germline CDR1 is SNHLY and CDR2 FYNNEI. The ends were cut back, 7 bases at V and 2 bases at J, with 4 bases in the middle. The CDR3 totals 11 residues. The CDR3 here is CASTYTDTQYF. In DNA form, the CDR3 reads TGTGCCAGCACCTACACAGATACGCAGTATTTT.

V usage is TRBV25-1 and J usage is TRBJ1-4; TRBD1 is a possible D gene (5 bases). With 2 bases removed from V and 7 bases from J, the gap between germline ends came to 14 bases. The CDR3 runs 15 residues. Looked up from germline, CDR1 is MGHDK and CDR2 is SYGVNS. The CDR3 region is CASSEKAGFGEKLFF. In DNA form, the CDR3 reads TGTGCCAGCAGTGAAAAGGCAGGGTTTGGTGAAAAACTGTTTTTT.

V is TRBV9 and J is TRBJ2-3; possible D gene TRBD1, 5 bases. CDR1 is SGDLS and CDR2 is YYNGEE in the germline V gene. V dropped 0 bases and J dropped 3 bases, with 11 bases sitting between them. CDR3 length: 15 residues. CDR3 region: CASSVAERGTDTQYF. For the CDR3, the DNA is TGTGCCAGCAGCGTAGCTGAAAGGGGAACAGATACGCAGTATTTT.

The chain recombines TRBV7-2 with TRBJ1-5, with a possible D match to TRBD1 (6 bases). V lost 3 bases and J 4 bases, leaving 13 bases between the germline ends. This CDR3 region has 15 residues. Per germline, CDR1 SGHTA and CDR2 FQGNSA. The CDR3 is CASSFYRDRNQPQHF. CDR3 DNA sequence: TGTGCCAGCAGCTTTTACAGGGATCGGAATCAGCCCCAGCATTTT.

The CDR3 protein is CASSLDQSTLAKNIQYF. The DNA of the CDR3 is TGTGCCAGCAGCTTGGACCAATCTACCTTAGCCAAAAACATTCAGTACTTC. The chain carries TRBV5-6 and TRBJ2-4; no firm D call. V was trimmed by 0 bases and J by 0 bases, leaving 13 bases between them. The CDR3 has 17 amino acids. Germline-derived CDR1 and CDR2 are SGHDT and YYEEEE.

This clone was seen once. The J gene is TRBJ2-7, the V gene TRBV15; D unresolved. CDR3 length equals 13 residues. Germline-derived CDR1 and CDR2 are LNHNV and YYDKDF (reference sequence). Trimming pared 5 bases from V and 2 bases from J, leaving 10 bases between. The CDR3 protein is CATSPTLAYEQYF. The DNA of the CDR3 is TGTGCCACCAGCCCGACACTCGCCTACGAGCAGTACTTC.

The gene calls are TRBV7-9 and TRBJ2-3; tentatively, D is TRBD2 (5 bases). CDR3 length: 16 residues. Trimming left V 2 bases short and J 0 bases short, with 12 bases between. Germline lookup yields CDR1 SEHNR and CDR2 FQNEAQ (reference sequence). The CDR3 nucleotides read TGTGCCAGCAGCTTAACGCGGAGGACTAGCACAGATACGCAGTATTTT. As protein: CASSLTRRTSTDTQYF. The full variable domain, with the rest looked up from reference TRBV7-9 and TRBJ2-3, is DTGVSQNPRHKITKRGQNVTFRCDPISEHNRLYWYRQTLGQGPEFLTYFQNEAQLEKSRLLSDRFSAERPKGSFSTLEIQRTEQGDSAMYLCASSLTRRTSTDTQYFGPGTRLTVL.

The V and J genes are TRBV18 and TRBJ2-5; no firm D call. The CDR3 contains 13 residues. Germline assignment: CDR1 KGHSH and CDR2 LQKENI. Trimming removed 6 bases from V and 5 bases from J, with 13 bases in between. The CDR3 loop is CASSTWSSETQYF. CDR3 nucleotide sequence: TGTGCCAGCTCCACTTGGTCAAGTGAGACCCAGTACTTC.

Written as DNA, the CDR3 is TGTGCCAGCAGCTTGGTTCAGGGTCTCCCGAACACCGGGGAGCTGTTTTTT. Amino acid sequence: CASSLVQGLPNTGELFF. The genes are TRBV5-6 and TRBJ2-2; D possibly corresponds to TRBD1 (5 bases). V dropped 0 bases and J dropped 0 bases, with 12 bases sitting between them. CDR3 size: 17 residues. Germline CDR1 and CDR2: SGHDT and YYEEEE.

The CDR3 bases are TGTGCCAGTAGTATTATGGCCGAAACCACAGATACGCAGTATTTT. Translating it yields CASSIMAETTDTQYF. V usage is TRBV19 and J usage is TRBJ2-3, with D unclear. The CDR3 is 15 residues long. V lost 3 bases to trimming and J lost 2 bases, with 12 bases between them. In germline, CDR1 is LNHDA, CDR2 SQIVND (reference sequence).

This clone was counted a single time. The chain links TRBV7-2 to TRBJ1-4; weak D call: TRBD1 (5 bases). This CDR3 contains 15 residues. Trimming pared 4 bases from V and 4 bases from J, leaving 13 bases between. Germline CDR1 is SGHTA and CDR2 is FQGNSA. The CDR3: CASSSISGGNEKLFF. Written as DNA, the CDR3 is TGTGCCAGCAGCTCCATCTCCGGGGGTAATGAAAAACTGTTTTTT. The variable domain in full, with the rest retrieved from reference TRBV7-2 and TRBJ1-4, is GAGVSQSPSNKVTEKGKDVELRCDPISGHTALYWYRQSLGQGLEFLIYFQGNSAPDKSGLPSDRFSAERTGGSVSTLTIQRTQQEDSAVYLCASSSISGGNEKLFFGSGTQLSVL.

The rearrangement links TRBV7-2 to TRBJ2-5, with TRBD2 as a possible D gene (5 bases). In germline, CDR1 is SGHTA, CDR2 FQGNSA. The V end lost 7 bases, the J end lost 5 bases, and 17 bases lay between the germline ends. This CDR3 is 14 amino acids long. The CDR3 DNA reads as TGTGCCAGCACCCCACTGGGCCGGGGTGAGACCCAGTACTTC. It translates to CASTPLGRGETQYF.

This clone appeared a single time. The CDR3 DNA reads TGTGCCAGCAGACTTCCGGGACAGGGGGAAGGAGAGCAGTACTTC. This encodes CASRLPGQGEGEQYF. The chain has TRBV6-5 and TRBJ2-7; 11 nucleotides agree with TRBD1. Per the germline V gene, CDR1 is MNHEY and CDR2 is SVGAGI. Trimming removed 6 bases from V and 7 bases from J; junction bases left unmatched: 11. The CDR3 is made up of 15 amino acids.

This clone was observed a handful of times. V usage is TRBV7-3 and J usage is TRBJ2-1; 10 bases map to TRBD1. The CDR3 is 14 amino acids. CDR1 and CDR2 from the germline V gene are SGHTA and FQGTGA. V shed 2 bases and J 9 bases; nucleotides not matched to a gene: 4. CDR3 region: CASSLGDRGSEQFF. Written as DNA, the CDR3 is TGTGCCAGCAGCTTAGGGGACAGGGGCAGTGAGCAGTTCTTC.

The genes are TRBV30 and TRBJ1-1; D is uncertain. The CDR3 length is 15 residues. V lost 0 bases, J lost 0 bases, and 11 bases lay in between. CDR1 and CDR2 from the germline V gene are GTSNPN and SVGIG (reference sequence). Written as DNA, the CDR3 is TGTGCCTGGAGTGTATGGGGAGCAGTGAACACTGAAGCTTTCTTT. Translating gives CAWSVWGAVNTEAFF.

This clone has a handful of counts. The chain joins TRBV9 to TRBJ2-1, with TRBD2 matching over 13 bases. Germline-derived CDR1 and CDR2 are SGDLS and YYNGEE. The CDR3 has 16 amino acids. V lost 3 bases and J lost 6; bases outside the gene matches: 6. Here the CDR3 DNA reads TGTGCCAGCAGCGCCCCCGGGACTAGCGGGATCAATGAGCAGTTCTTC. Residues: CASSAPGTSGINEQFF.

The chain couples TRBV11-1 to TRBJ2-7, with 7 bases aligning to TRBD1. Germline V gene data show CDR1 as SGHAT and CDR2 as FQDESV (reference sequence). Trimming took 6 bases from V and 6 from J; bases not matched to a gene: 11. The CDR3 extends over 14 amino acids. As DNA, the CDR3 is TGTGCCAGCAGGCCTAACCGGGACAGTGGCGAGCAGTACTTC. Amino acid sequence: CASRPNRDSGEQYF.

The V gene is TRBV10-3, the J gene TRBJ1-2; TRBD1 might be the D (6 bases). Germline V lookup: CDR1 ENHRY, CDR2 SYGVKD. CDR3 length: 15 residues. V shed 6 bases and J shed 0 bases, with 14 bases lying between them. This CDR3 is CAIRERDISNYGYTF. The CDR3, as DNA: TGTGCCATCAGGGAACGGGACATTTCTAACTATGGCTACACCTTC.

The rearrangement uses TRBV4-3 and TRBJ2-7; tentative D call: TRBD2 (7 bases). V gave up 0 bases and J gave up 5 bases, with 11 bases separating them. Germline V gene sequence: CDR1 LGHNA, CDR2 YSLEER. CDR3 size: 14 residues. Written as DNA, the CDR3 is TGCGCCAGCAGCCAAGATACAGGGAGGGACGAGCAGTACTTC. Translation: CASSQDTGRDEQYF.

V and J are TRBV5-1 and TRBJ2-7, with TRBD1 as a possible D gene (6 bases). CDR1 and CDR2 (germline): SGHRS, YFSETQ. Trimming left V 0 bases short and J 6 bases short, with 10 bases between. This CDR3 is 13 amino acids long. The CDR3 nucleotides are TGCGCCAGCAGCTTGGCGGAAGGGGGCGAGCAGTACTTC. Translating gives CASSLAEGGEQYF. Filled out from reference TRBV5-1 and TRBJ2-7, the complete variable domain reads KAGVTQTPRYLIKTRGQQVTLSCSPISGHRSVSWYQQTPGQGLQFLFEYFSETQRNKGNFPGRFSGRQFSNSRSEMNVSTLELGDSALYLCASSLAEGGEQYFGPGTRLTVT.

J is TRBJ2-2 and V is TRBV5-5; tentative D call: TRBD1 (5 bases). Germline CDR1 is SGHKS and CDR2 is YYEKEE (reference sequence). Trimming removed 1 base at V and 9 bases at J, with 13 bases between. This CDR3 comprises 14 residues. CDR3 coding DNA: TGTGCCAGCAGCTTGCAACAGGACCTCCGGGAGCTGTTTTTT. Its protein is CASSLQQDLRELFF.

The rearrangement uses TRBV7-6 and TRBJ2-2; D is perhaps TRBD2 (5 bases). CDR1 is SGHVS and CDR2 is FNYEAQ in the germline V gene. V was shortened by 3 bases and J by 5 bases, with 7 bases between the two germline ends. The CDR3 spans 13 residues. This CDR3 reads CASSFRETGELFF. The CDR3 nucleotides are TGTGCCAGCAGCTTCCGGGAAACCGGGGAGCTGTTTTTT.

The chain carries TRBV5-1 and TRBJ2-1, with 7 positions matching TRBD2. This CDR3 is built from 17 residues. Germline CDR1 and CDR2: SGHRS and YFSETQ. With 1 base clipped from V and 0 bases from J, the junction kept 7 bases outside the gene matches. The CDR3 loop is CASSLFSASGSYNEQFF. CDR3 DNA sequence: TGCGCCAGCAGCTTGTTTAGCGCTAGCGGCTCCTACAATGAGCAGTTCTTC.